The 14 T cell receptor beta chains listed next were all sequenced from one sample in a study of blood T cell repertoires in COVID-19. TCRdb's table, derived via immunoSEQ multiplex PCR, lists solely in-frame clones and lacks some. The sample shows about 50,000 clones, 85% to 90% of them seen only once. The sample comprised peripheral blood. These receptors were taken from a man in his forties with active COVID-19.

The J gene is TRBJ2-3, the V gene TRBV29-1; 8 nucleotides agree with TRBD2. The trim removed 6 bases at V and 2 bases at J, leaving 7 bases unmatched. The CDR3 has 14 residues. Germline V gives CDR1 SQVTM, CDR2 ANQGSEA. The CDR3 protein is CSVVLGGVTDTQYF. CDR3 in DNA: TGCAGCGTCGTCCTCGGGGGGGTCACAGATACGCAGTATTTT.

The chain recombines TRBV11-2 with TRBJ1-2; D is perhaps TRBD1 (5 bases). V was trimmed by 5 bases and J by 8 bases, leaving 18 bases between them. CDR1 SGHAT and CDR2 FQNNGV come from the germline V gene. This CDR3 spans 14 amino acids. The DNA for the CDR3 is TGTGCCAGCAGCCCTGGTGGGGGGATGGGGGGCTACACCTTC. This encodes CASSPGGGMGGYTF.

The chain couples TRBV7-3 to TRBJ2-1; 7 bases fit TRBD1. Germline V gene data show CDR1 as SGHTA and CDR2 as FQGTGA. This CDR3 region has 16 residues. V was pared by 5 bases and J by 7 bases, with 14 bases of the junction left unmatched. CDR3 in amino acids: CASSRNGQDVWNEQFF. CDR3 DNA: TGTGCCAGCAGCCGGAATGGACAGGACGTCTGGAATGAGCAGTTCTTC.

This chain joins TRBV27 and TRBJ2-7; D is possibly TRBD2 (7 bases). Germline values: CDR1 MNHEY, CDR2 SMNVEV (reference sequence). Trimming left V 6 bases short and J 0 bases short, with 12 bases between. The CDR3 loop spans 14 amino acids. The CDR3 loop is CASRQGLSSYEQYF. The CDR3, as DNA: TGTGCCAGCAGACAGGGACTATCCTCCTACGAGCAGTACTTC.

This sequence joins TRBV11-2 and TRBJ2-7; 12 bases map to TRBD1. V lost 5 bases, J lost 4 bases, and 15 bases stayed unmatched. This CDR3 has 18 amino acids. Germline CDR1 and CDR2: SGHAT and FQNNGV. The CDR3 region is CASSPINRDRGRKYEQYF. CDR3 DNA sequence: TGTGCCAGCAGCCCCATCAACCGGGACAGGGGGCGCAAGTACGAGCAGTACTTC.

The chain employs TRBV4-1 and TRBJ1-2, with D perhaps matching TRBD1 (5 bases). The V end was cut by 0 bases, the J end by 3 bases, with 11 bases between. The CDR3 has 15 residues. The germline V gene encodes CDR1 MGHRA and CDR2 YSYEKL. Here the CDR3 reads CASSQEGAGDYGYTF. In nucleotides, the CDR3 is TGCGCCAGCAGCCAAGAAGGGGCTGGGGACTATGGCTACACCTTC.

The V and J genes are TRBV5-1 and TRBJ2-3; no firm D call. The CDR3 is 14 residues long. Germline CDR1 SGHRS, CDR2 YFSETQ. Trimming took off 0 bases at V and 2 bases at J, with 7 bases between the two ends. CDR3 loop: CASSLGLPTDTQYF. The CDR3 coding sequence is TGCGCCAGCAGCTTGGGGCTCCCCACAGATACGCAGTATTTT. The complete variable domain, with remaining parts taken from reference TRBV5-1 and TRBJ2-3, reads KAGVTQTPRYLIKTRGQQVTLSCSPISGHRSVSWYQQTPGQGLQFLFEYFSETQRNKGNFPGRFSGRQFSNSRSEMNVSTLELGDSALYLCASSLGLPTDTQYFGPGTRLTVL.

This clone was detected once. This chain uses TRBV5-1 with TRBJ1-5; weak D call: TRBD1 (5 bases). CDR1 is SGHRS and CDR2 is YFSETQ in the germline V gene. The V and J ends lost 5 bases and 1 base respectively, with 13 bases between them. The CDR3 totals 15 residues. CDR3 DNA: TGCGCCAGCAGATCAGGGCCAGGGAGCAATCAGCCCCAGCATTTT. Its protein product is CASRSGPGSNQPQHF.

The rearrangement links TRBV5-1 to TRBJ2-5, with unresolved D. Trimming cost V 2 bases and J 1 base, with 9 bases left between them. Germline V gene data show CDR1 as SGHRS and CDR2 as YFSETQ. This CDR3 is built from 14 residues. Here the CDR3 DNA reads TGCGCCAGCAGCTTAGCGCTAATCCAAGAGACCCAGTACTTC. Protein: CASSLALIQETQYF.

This clone has only a few counts. The chain employs TRBV6-5 and TRBJ1-1; D not resolved. The CDR3 covers 11 residues. CDR1 MNHEY and CDR2 SVGAGI come from the germline V gene. Trimming removed 6 bases at V and 3 bases at J, with 5 bases between. The CDR3 is CASSGDTEAFF. For the CDR3, the DNA is TGTGCCAGCAGCGGGGACACTGAAGCTTTCTTT.

The chain is built from TRBV15 and TRBJ2-2; D uncertain. V gave up 5 bases and J gave up 2 bases, with 12 bases separating them. The CDR3 runs to 15 residues. Germline V gene sequence: CDR1 LNHNV, CDR2 YYDKDF (reference sequence). DNA of the CDR3: TGTGCCACCAGCCCCCGGGTCCTAAACACCGGGGAGCTGTTTTTT. This gives the protein CATSPRVLNTGELFF.

The chain recombines TRBV2 with TRBJ2-5, with unresolved D. The ends were cut back, 5 bases at V and 5 bases at J, with 18 bases in the middle. This CDR3 contains 15 residues. In germline, CDR1 is SNHLY, CDR2 FYNNEI. The CDR3 DNA reads TGTGCCAGCAGTCCCCAGCAGGTCCTCAGGGAGACCCAGTACTTC. Translated: CASSPQQVLRETQYF.

V and J are TRBV5-1 and TRBJ2-7; possible D gene TRBD2, 6 bases. Germline CDR1 reads SGHRS; CDR2 reads YFSETQ. This CDR3 has 17 residues. V dropped 3 bases and J dropped 5 bases, with 24 bases sitting between them. This CDR3 is CASSSSKPGLPPDEQYF. CDR3 nucleotide sequence: TGCGCCAGCAGCTCCAGTAAGCCGGGACTCCCCCCGGACGAGCAGTACTTC.

This rearrangement joins TRBV9 to TRBJ2-7; TRBD2 matches 10 bases. CDR1 and CDR2 (germline): SGDLS, YYNGEE. The CDR3 totals 17 residues. The J segment lost 7 bases and the V segment lost 0 bases, leaving 13 bases of the junction unmatched. The CDR3 loop is CASSVAPGLAVTGEQYF. The CDR3 DNA reads as TGTGCCAGCAGCGTAGCCCCCGGACTAGCGGTGACTGGGGAGCAGTACTTC.